These 32 T cell receptor beta chains share one sample of origin, sequenced in a study of OX40 agonist ivuxolimab in advanced cancers. Sequencing used immunoSEQ multiplex PCR; TCRdb keeps in-frame clones, though not all of them. Of approximately 90,000 clones listed, around 88% are singletons. The specimen comprised CD4+ or CD8+ T cells sorted from blood, sampled in a trial of the OX40 agonist ivuxolimab. The receptor set was obtained from an adult with an advanced solid tumor such as melanoma, head and neck, liver or kidney cancer.

This clone has a single count. The J gene is TRBJ2-3, the V gene TRBV5-4; D gene unclear. CDR1 is SGHNT and CDR2 is YYREEE in the germline V gene (reference sequence). Trimming cost V 4 bases and J 4 bases, with 10 bases left between them. The CDR3 spans 13 residues. The CDR3 nucleotides are TGTGCCAGCAGCCCCGACACTTCAGATACGCAGTATTTT. Protein sequence: CASSPDTSDTQYF.

The chain is built from TRBV30 and TRBJ2-2; 9 bases align to TRBD2. Per the germline V gene, CDR1 is GTSNPN and CDR2 is SVGIG (reference sequence). The CDR3 spans 17 residues. The ends lost 5 bases at V and 4 bases at J; junction bases unmatched: 14. The CDR3 reads CAWRAMWGRGGTGELFF. The CDR3 DNA reads TGTGCCTGGCGCGCCATGTGGGGGCGGGGGGGCACCGGGGAGCTGTTTTTT.

CDR3 region: CAISDWNEKLFF. The CDR3 nucleotides read TGTGCCATCAGTGACTGGAATGAAAAACTGTTTTTT. The chain recombines TRBV10-3 with TRBJ1-4; no definite D call. CDR1 and CDR2 (germline): ENHRY, SYGVKD. The CDR3 has 12 amino acids. V gave up 3 bases and J gave up 5 bases, with 4 bases separating them.

V is TRBV27 and J is TRBJ2-1, with 11 bases aligning to TRBD2. CDR1 and CDR2 (germline): MNHEY, SMNVEV (reference sequence). The CDR3 spans 18 residues. After removal of 6 bases from V and 8 bases from J, the junction contained 18 bases not matched to a gene. Here the CDR3 DNA reads TGTGCCAGCAGCACTACACCCCCATTAGCGGGGGGGCGCGATGAGCAGTTCTTC. It is translated as CASSTTPPLAGGRDEQFF.

The chain has TRBV5-1 and TRBJ1-1, with D possibly matching TRBD1 (6 bases). Trimming stripped 3 bases from V and 1 base from J, with 13 bases between. CDR3 length equals 15 residues. Germline assignment: CDR1 SGHRS and CDR2 YFSETQ. The CDR3 here is CASSSRWGANTEAFF. The CDR3 DNA is TGCGCCAGCAGCTCCCGTTGGGGGGCGAACACTGAAGCTTTCTTT.

The rearrangement joins TRBV7-6 to TRBJ1-6; D is undetermined. CDR1 is SGHVS and CDR2 is FNYEAQ in the germline V gene. The V end lost 3 bases, the J end lost 7 bases, and 13 bases lay between the germline ends. The CDR3 has 15 residues. CDR3 nucleotide sequence: TGTGCCAGCAGCTTCGGAGCGCGGGTGAATTCACCCCTCCACTTT. This codes for CASSFGARVNSPLHF. The complete variable domain, with remaining parts taken from reference TRBV7-6 and TRBJ1-6, reads GAGVSQSPRYKVTKRGQDVALRCDPISGHVSLYWYRQALGQGPEFLTYFNYEAQQDKSGLPNDRFSAERPEGSISTLTIQRTEQRDSAMYRCASSFGARVNSPLHFGNGTRLTVT.

The chain uses TRBV6-1 and TRBJ2-3, with D hard to call. The CDR3 has 15 amino acids. Germline V gene lookup returns CDR1 MNHNS and CDR2 SASEGT. V was trimmed by 5 bases and J by 7 bases, leaving 19 bases between them. The DNA of the CDR3 is TGTGCCAGCAGTCCCGGGCCCCCCTCCATGCATACGCAGTATTTT. Its translation: CASSPGPPSMHTQYF.

CDR3 DNA sequence: TGTGCCACCAAACAGGGCGCCTACGAGCAGTACTTC. Residues: CATKQGAYEQYF. The chain recombines TRBV28 with TRBJ2-7; maybe TRBD1 (6 bases). Per germline, CDR1 MDHEN and CDR2 SYDVKM. V lost 10 bases, J lost 2 bases, and 12 bases lay in between. This CDR3 spans 12 amino acids.

The J gene is TRBJ2-3, the V gene TRBV5-1; 9 nucleotides align to TRBD1. Germline CDR1 SGHRS, CDR2 YFSETQ. This CDR3 comprises 16 residues. V lost 0 bases to trimming and J lost 4 bases; unmatched junction nucleotides: 6. CDR3 nucleotide sequence: TGCGCCAGCAGCTTGGGGGGGACAGGGAGGCCAGATACGCAGTATTTT. Residues: CASSLGGTGRPDTQYF.

Comments on this clone: One junction end does not reproduce the germline sequence, and a read error may be involved. The gene calls are TRBV6-5 and TRBJ2-7; TRBD2 matches at 7 bases. Germline CDR1 is MNHEY and CDR2 is SVGAGI. This CDR3 contains 13 residues. Written as DNA, the CDR3 is TGTGCCAGCAGTAACTCCGGGGGGTACGAGCAGTACTTC. This codes for CASSNSGGYEQYF.

The chain has TRBV11-3 and TRBJ2-1, with 8 bases lining up with TRBD1. Germline V gene sequence: CDR1 SGHNT, CDR2 YENEEA. The CDR3 contains 15 residues. Germline trimming cut 3 bases from V and 7 bases from J; bases unmatched to any gene: 8. The CDR3, as DNA: TGTGCCAGCAGCTTGAGTTGGACAGGGAGGAATGAGCAGTTCTTC. Translated: CASSLSWTGRNEQFF.

This clone has more than one count but fewer than ten. The V gene is TRBV2, the J gene TRBJ1-6; TRBD1 might be the D (5 bases). This CDR3 comprises 15 residues. Germline-derived CDR1 and CDR2 are SNHLY and FYNNEI. The V and J ends lost 8 bases and 7 bases respectively, with 18 bases between them. The CDR3, as DNA: TGTGCCAGCCGTTTGACCGGGACCGAGAATTCACCCCTCCACTTT. Amino acids: CASRLTGTENSPLHF.

The gene calls are TRBV28 and TRBJ2-7, with 7 bases fitting TRBD2. CDR1 and CDR2 from the germline V gene are MDHEN and SYDVKM. The trim removed 2 bases at V and 2 bases at J, leaving 9 bases unmatched. This CDR3 comprises 16 residues. CDR3 protein: CASSLQTGDYPYEQYF. In nucleotides, the CDR3 is TGTGCCAGCAGTTTACAAACGGGGGACTACCCCTACGAGCAGTACTTC.

V usage is TRBV18 and J usage is TRBJ2-7, with D perhaps TRBD2 (6 bases). Germline-derived CDR1 and CDR2 are KGHSH and LQKENI. CDR3 size: 16 residues. Trimming stripped 4 bases from V and 0 bases from J, with 16 bases between. As DNA, the CDR3 is TGTGCCAGCTCACTGAATGTCGCGGGGAGCTCCTACGAGCAGTACTTC. Translated, it gives CASSLNVAGSSYEQYF.

V and J are TRBV28 and TRBJ2-7, with a weak D call TRBD2 (7 bases). V was shortened by 5 bases and J by 6 bases, with 20 bases between the two germline ends. The germline V gene encodes CDR1 MDHEN and CDR2 SYDVKM. The CDR3 covers 15 residues. The CDR3 region is CASSPRGGARSEQYF. The CDR3 DNA follows: TGTGCCAGCAGTCCGAGGGGGGGAGCGAGATCCGAGCAGTACTTC.

This chain joins TRBV4-1 and TRBJ1-5; 8 bases align to TRBD1. Per the germline V gene, CDR1 is MGHRA and CDR2 is YSYEKL. This CDR3 comprises 15 residues. V trimming: 5 bases; J trimming: 3 bases; junction bases outside the gene matches: 6. CDR3 in DNA: TGCGCCAGCAGCTTACAGGGGGTTAACAATCAGCCCCAGCATTTT. Translating gives CASSLQGVNNQPQHF.

The CDR3 DNA is TGTGCCAGTAGTGCCGACAGGGTTGGCGGCACAGATACGCAGTATTTT. It translates to CASSADRVGGTDTQYF. The chain joins TRBV19 to TRBJ2-3, with TRBD1 identical over 7 bases. The germline gives CDR1 LNHDA, CDR2 SQIVND (reference sequence). The CDR3 sequence is 16 residues long. V shed 5 bases, J shed 1 base, and the junction held 9 bases outside the gene matches.

The chain is built from TRBV7-6 and TRBJ2-3, with D possibly being TRBD1 (5 bases). The CDR3 loop spans 14 amino acids. Looked up from germline, CDR1 is SGHVS and CDR2 is FNYEAQ. V lost 0 bases, J lost 7 bases, and 11 bases lay in between. CDR3 protein: CASSLAVQGNTQYF. Here the CDR3 DNA reads TGTGCCAGCAGCTTAGCGGTTCAGGGTAATACGCAGTATTTT.

This clone occurred once. The rearrangement links TRBV28 to TRBJ1-1; 8 nucleotides line up with TRBD1. Germline loops: CDR1 MDHEN, CDR2 SYDVKM. The CDR3 has 14 amino acids. V lost 5 bases to trimming and J lost 4 bases; unmatched junction nucleotides: 6. The CDR3 sequence is CASSLGQGGTEAFF. For the CDR3, the DNA is TGTGCCAGCAGTCTCGGACAGGGTGGCACTGAAGCTTTCTTT.

This chain links TRBV7-3 with TRBJ2-3; D might be TRBD1 or TRBD2, each matching 5 bases. This CDR3 comprises 15 residues. V shed 1 base and J shed 6 bases, with 14 bases lying between them. Germline CDR1 reads SGHTA; CDR2 reads FQGTGA. The CDR3 nucleotides are TGTGCCAGCAGCTTAAATGGGGGAGTGGGGGATACGCAGTATTTT. The encoded protein is CASSLNGGVGDTQYF.

V and J are TRBV30 and TRBJ1-6, with D perhaps TRBD1 (6 bases). The germline gives CDR1 GTSNPN, CDR2 SVGIG (reference sequence). V was cut by 8 bases and J by 6 bases, with 14 bases left in between. CDR3 length: 13 amino acids. The chain's CDR3 is CASGQQSNSPLHF. CDR3 coding DNA: TGTGCCAGTGGACAGCAAAGTAATTCACCCCTCCACTTT.

The chain uses TRBV11-3 and TRBJ2-1; 7 positions match TRBD2. With V trimmed by 3 bases and J by 5 bases, 1 base remained unmatched. The CDR3 length is 13 residues. Germline lookup yields CDR1 SGHNT and CDR2 YENEEA. This chain's CDR3 is CASSLGGDNEQFF. The DNA for the CDR3 is TGTGCCAGCAGCTTGGGAGGGGACAATGAGCAGTTCTTC.

This chain joins TRBV6-1 and TRBJ1-1; the D is unclear. V lost 2 bases, J lost 5 bases, and 3 bases lay in between. The CDR3 is 11 amino acids. Germline-derived CDR1 and CDR2 are MNHNS and SASEGT. CDR3 amino acids: CASSEYTEAFF. The CDR3, as DNA: TGTGCCAGCAGTGAATATACTGAAGCTTTCTTT.

This chain links TRBV2 with TRBJ1-2, with D unresolved. Germline CDR1 and CDR2: SNHLY and FYNNEI. This CDR3 region has 15 residues. V dropped 6 bases and J dropped 0 bases, with 14 bases sitting between them. The CDR3: CASSAYDTTNYGYTF. Here the CDR3 DNA reads TGTGCCAGCAGCGCCTACGACACAACTAACTATGGCTACACCTTC.

J is TRBJ2-3 and V is TRBV19; D is unclear. With 2 bases removed from V and 4 bases from J, the gap between germline ends came to 7 bases. The CDR3 is 13 residues long. Germline V lookup: CDR1 LNHDA, CDR2 SQIVND (reference sequence). The CDR3 spells CASSIQEADTQYF. The CDR3 DNA is TGTGCCAGTAGTATACAAGAGGCAGATACGCAGTATTTT. Together with reference TRBV19 and TRBJ2-3, the CDR3 gives the full variable domain: DGGITQSPKYLFRKEGQNVTLSCEQNLNHDAMYWYRQDPGQGLRLIYYSQIVNDFQKGDIAEGYSVSREKKESFPLTVTSAQKNPTAFYLCASSIQEADTQYFGPGTRLTVL.

V usage is TRBV2 and J usage is TRBJ1-4, with D perhaps matching TRBD1 (5 bases). CDR1 is SNHLY, CDR2 FYNNEI, per germline. The V and J ends lost 8 bases and 8 bases respectively, with 18 bases between them. The CDR3 length is 14 residues. In DNA form, the CDR3 reads TGTGCCAGCGGTTCCGGGACGGTGGGGGAAAAACTGTTTTTT. This sequence encodes CASGSGTVGEKLFF.

The chain carries TRBV19 and TRBJ1-3; 8 bases line up with TRBD1. The trim removed 5 bases at V and 3 bases at J, leaving 6 bases unmatched. CDR3 length equals 15 residues. Germline V CDR1 and CDR2: LNHDA, SQIVND (reference sequence). In DNA form, the CDR3 reads TGTGCCAGTAGTGCCGGGGGGACAGGTGGAAACACCATATATTTT. This translates into CASSAGGTGGNTIYF.

The chain joins TRBV7-8 to TRBJ1-5; TRBD1 matches at 11 bases. Germline CDR1 SGHVS, CDR2 FQNEAQ. The length of the CDR3 is 15 residues. V shed 5 bases and J 5 bases; nucleotides not matched to a gene: 5. The CDR3 loop is CASSPGQGVHQPQHF. CDR3 DNA: TGTGCCAGCAGCCCGGGACAGGGGGTGCATCAGCCCCAGCATTTT.

For the CDR3, the DNA is TGTGCCTGGGGGGATAACAGGGGAGCGAATGAAAAACTGTTTTTT. The encoded protein is CAWGDNRGANEKLFF. The genes are TRBV30 and TRBJ1-4; 7 nucleotides match TRBD1. The CDR3 covers 15 residues. J gave up 5 bases and V 5 bases, and 11 bases lay outside the gene matches. Germline values: CDR1 GTSNPN, CDR2 SVGIG (reference sequence).

The rearrangement uses TRBV30 and TRBJ1-5, with 7 positions matching TRBD1. CDR3 length: 11 amino acids. With 5 bases clipped from V and 11 bases from J, the junction kept 6 bases outside the gene matches. Germline assignment: CDR1 GTSNPN and CDR2 SVGIG (reference sequence). CDR3 region: CAWGPGQAQHF. In nucleotides, the CDR3 is TGTGCCTGGGGTCCCGGACAGGCCCAGCATTTT. Full variable domain (rest looked up from reference TRBV30 and TRBJ1-5): SQTIHQWPATLVQPVGSPLSLECTVEGTSNPNLYWYRQAAGRGLQLLFYSVGIGQISSEVPQNLSASRPQDRQFILSSKKLLLSDSGFYLCAWGPGQAQHFGDGTRLSIL.

This rearrangement joins TRBV6-1 to TRBJ2-3; no reliable D call. Trimming removed 1 base at V and 6 bases at J, with 11 bases between. This CDR3 comprises 14 residues. Germline V gene data show CDR1 as MNHNS and CDR2 as SASEGT. CDR3 bases: TGTGCCAGCAGTGAAGGGTCTACCGTCGATACGCAGTATTTT. Translating it yields CASSEGSTVDTQYF.

J is TRBJ2-7 and V is TRBV29-1, with TRBD1 matching over 7 bases. Trimming cost V 1 base and J 2 bases; bases outside gene matches: 5. CDR1 and CDR2 from the germline V gene are SQVTM and ANQGSEA. CDR3 length equals 14 residues. The CDR3 loop reads CSVEVQGLPYEQYF. CDR3 DNA: TGCAGCGTTGAAGTACAGGGGCTACCCTACGAGCAGTACTTC.